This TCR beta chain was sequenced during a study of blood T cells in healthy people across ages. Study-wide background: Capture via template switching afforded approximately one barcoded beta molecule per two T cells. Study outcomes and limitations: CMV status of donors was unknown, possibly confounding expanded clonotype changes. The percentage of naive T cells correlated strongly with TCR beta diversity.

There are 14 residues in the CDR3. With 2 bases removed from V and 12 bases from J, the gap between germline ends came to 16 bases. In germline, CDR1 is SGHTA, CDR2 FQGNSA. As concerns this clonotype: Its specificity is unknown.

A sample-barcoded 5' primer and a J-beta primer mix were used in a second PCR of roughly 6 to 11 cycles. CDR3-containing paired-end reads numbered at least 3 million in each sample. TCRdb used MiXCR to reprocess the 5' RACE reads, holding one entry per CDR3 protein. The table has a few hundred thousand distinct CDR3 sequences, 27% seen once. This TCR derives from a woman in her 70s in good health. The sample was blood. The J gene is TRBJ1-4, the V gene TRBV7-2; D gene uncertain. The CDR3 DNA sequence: TGTGCCAGCAGCTTAAATCCCTCCAGGTCCGAACTGTTTTTT. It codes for CASSLNPSRSELFF.